This T cell receptor (beta chain) was profiled in a study of blood T cell repertoires in COVID-19. Participants were placed into cohorts based on the clinical history they reported. Germline values: CDR1 SGHNT, CDR2 YYREEE (reference sequence). The CDR3 is made up of 17 amino acids. With V trimmed by 4 bases and J by 1 base, 3 bases remained unmatched. Measured with immunoSEQ multiplex PCR; TCRdb has only the in-frame clones, and not every one. This table has some 460,000 clones, 70% to 90% appearing once. J is TRBJ2-2 and V is TRBV5-4, with 14 bases identical to TRBD2. Sequencing was done on a sample of PBMCs or T cells enriched from blood (not recorded which). This sequence was found in a woman between 18 and 30 years old with acute COVID-19. CDR3 sequence reads: CASSPGLAGVNTGELFF. The CDR3, as DNA: TGTGCCAGCAGCCCGGGACTAGCGGGAGTGAACACCGGGGAGCTGTTTTTT.